What follows describes a single T cell receptor (beta chain). Other DNA sequences in the sample encode the same CDR3. Naive CD8 cells lacked CD45RO, underwent positive selection for CCR7 and left out terminally differentiated effector memory CD45RA+ cells. The CDR3 spans 13 residues. The germline V gene has CDR1 SGHAT and CDR2 FQNNGV. V was shortened by 3 bases and J by 2 bases, with 5 bases between the two germline ends. As originally analysed: Because ImmunoSEQ provided only junction sequences with no quality scores, the filtering differed. Clones were read by immunoSEQ multiplex PCR, and TCRdb kept only the in-frame ones, dropping some. For V, J and clone size, that table is used; D and trimming come from the DNA. The sample consists of around 2,000,000 clones, 85% to 95% of them appearing once. This sample was taken from a study of shared clonotypes between healthy human individuals.

This chain joins TRBV11-2 and TRBJ1-5; D is unclear. Specimen: naive CD8+ T cells from PBMCs. The receptor was derived from a man aged 18 to 30 in good health. Some clones in this sample may be carry-over from other donors' samples. The CDR3: CASSFGGNQPQHF. Here the CDR3 DNA reads TGTGCCAGCAGCTTCGGGGGCAATCAGCCCCAGCATTTT.